This is a list of T cell receptor beta chains from one sample in a study of T-cell reconstitution after alpha-beta-depleted transplantation in children. TCRdb recomputed calls from the PCR reads with MiXCR, one row per CDR3 protein. This sample has around 230,000 distinct CDR3 sequences, with more than 15% found just once. Sample: PBMCs, mostly from graft donor cells, taken 360 days after TCRalphabeta/CD19-depleted stem cell transplant. These receptors were collected from a male patient aged 2-10 years who had a stem cell transplant for acute lymphoblastic leukemia, so the T cells may come from the graft donor. Each CDR3 is given with its conserved first and last residue. D genes are given only for firm matches. Clone sizes are given selectively: once, few, many, or a class where the clone is expanded.

CDR3nt	CDR3aa	v_gene	j_gene	d_gene	abundance
TGTGCCAGCTCATCACTACCGGGGACCGAAAATTCACCCCTCCACTTT	CASSSLPGTENSPLHF	TRBV18	TRBJ1-6	-	-
TGCGCCAGCAGTACTTCTATTAATTCACCCCTCCACTTT	CASSTSINSPLHF	TRBV5-1	TRBJ1-6	-	-
TGTGCCAGCAGCTTAGGGGCCCGACACGAGCAGTACTTC	CASSLGARHEQYF	TRBV7-9	TRBJ2-7	-	-
TGCGCCAGCAGCTTGGATACCTTGGGCCGAGGGGAGCTGTTTTTT	CASSLDTLGRGELFF	TRBV5-1	TRBJ2-2	-	-
TGTGCCAGCAGTTTAAAACAGGGGAGTTCACCCCTCCACTTT	CASSLKQGSSPLHF	TRBV27	TRBJ1-6	TRBD1	-
TGTGCCAGCAGTTGGGACAGGGAGGCTCCCTACGAGCAGTACTTC	CASSWDREAPYEQYF	TRBV27	TRBJ2-7	TRBD1	-
TGTGCCAGCAGCTTTTCCCCTTCCGAGCAGTACTTC	CASSFSPSEQYF	TRBV7-2	TRBJ2-7	-	-
TGTGCCAGCAGCTTAGATCCCGCGGGGGTCGCTGAAGCTTTCTTT	CASSLDPAGVAEAFF	TRBV11-2	TRBJ1-1	-	-
TGTGCCAGCAGGTCCCTTTGGATTCGAACTGAAGCTTTCTTT	CASRSLWIRTEAFF	TRBV6-1	TRBJ1-1	-	few
TGTGCCAGCAGCTTAGAGCAGGGTGGTCACGAGCAGTACTTC	CASSLEQGGHEQYF	TRBV11-2	TRBJ2-7	-	-
TGTGCCAGCAGCTTTGTCCGGCAGTACTTC	CASSFVRQYF	TRBV6-2/TRBV6-3	TRBJ2-7	-	-
TGTGCCAGCAGCTCGACTAGCGGGTATACCTACGAGCAGTACTTC	CASSSTSGYTYEQYF	TRBV2	TRBJ2-7	TRBD2	few
TGTGCCAGCAGCCACGATACAGGTCCCTACAATGAGCAGTTCTTC	CASSHDTGPYNEQFF	TRBV14	TRBJ2-1	-	-
TGTGCCAGCAGTGAAGAGGTTGCGGGAGGGAACAATGAGCAGTTCTTC	CASSEEVAGGNNEQFF	TRBV2	TRBJ2-1	TRBD2	-
TGCAGTGCTAGAGTCTTGGGGGGGCAAGAGACCCAGTACTTC	CSARVLGGQETQYF	TRBV20-1	TRBJ2-5	TRBD2	-
TGTGCCAGCAGTTTGCACGGCAAAAACATTCAGTACTTC	CASSLHGKNIQYF	TRBV27	TRBJ2-4	-	-
TGTGCCTGTTATTATGTAGTCATTCAGTACTTC	CACYYVVIQYF	TRBV10-3	TRBJ2-4	-	-
TGTGCCAGCAGCTTCGGGACGGGGACCGAGGCCTACGAGCAGTACTTC	CASSFGTGTEAYEQYF	TRBV5-5	TRBJ2-7	-	-
TGTGCCAGCAGCTTAGTGAGAGACCAGCCCACAGATACGCAGTATTTT	CASSLVRDQPTDTQYF	TRBV7-8	TRBJ2-3	-	few
TGTGCCAGCAGCCCGGGACTCATAGGCGACTATGGCTACACCTTC	CASSPGLIGDYGYTF	TRBV3-1	TRBJ1-2	-	many
TGTGCCAGCAGCACATCAGCGGGGGGGCTCTACGAGCAGTACTTC	CASSTSAGGLYEQYF	TRBV11-2	TRBJ2-7	TRBD2	-
TGTGCCAGCAGCTTAGAGGGACAGTCTCAGGGGCAGTTCTTC	CASSLEGQSQGQFF	TRBV7-2	TRBJ2-1	TRBD1	-
TGTGCCAGCAGTTGGGCCGAAGGGGACACTGAAGCTTTCTTT	CASSWAEGDTEAFF	TRBV12-3/TRBV12-4	TRBJ1-1	-	-
TGTGCCAGCAGTTTAATAAGGAGAACCACAGATACGCAGTATTTT	CASSLIRRTTDTQYF	TRBV27	TRBJ2-3	-	many
TGTGCCAGCAGCAAATCGGCTAGCGGGGGCCCGGGGGGACACAATGAGCAGTTCTTC	CASSKSASGGPGGHNEQFF	TRBV21-1	TRBJ2-1	-	-
TGTGCCAGCAGCGCCTTAGGGCCCGAGCAGTTCTTC	CASSALGPEQFF	TRBV7-9	TRBJ2-1	-	-
TGTGCCAGCAGTGATGGAGGGAGGGTGATCGACGAGCAGTACTTC	CASSDGGRVIDEQYF	TRBV6-1	TRBJ2-7	TRBD2	-
TGTGCCAGCAGCTTAAGTTTGGGAGAACCTAGAAGCAATCAGCCCCAGCATTTT	CASSLSLGEPRSNQPQHF	TRBV11-2	TRBJ1-5	-	-
TGTGCCAGCAGTGACACTAGAAAAAACATTCAGTACTTC	CASSDTRKNIQYF	TRBV25-1	TRBJ2-4	-	few
TGCGCCAGCAGCCAAGATTCGACTCACCCCGGGGAGCTGTTTTTT	CASSQDSTHPGELFF	TRBV4-3	TRBJ2-2	-	few
TGCAGTTCTTCCGGGAGATACACTGAAGCTTTCTTT	CSSSGRYTEAFF	TRBV20-1	TRBJ1-1	-	-
TGTGCCAGCAGCTCCCCACTAGCGGGGGGTTCGGGGGCCAACGTCCTGACTTTC	CASSSPLAGGSGANVLTF	TRBV9	TRBJ2-6	TRBD2	few
TGTGCCAGCCGCGTAGCGGGGGGCCCCCCCAGCAAGCAGTTCTTC	CASRVAGGPPSKQFF	TRBV5-5	TRBJ2-1	TRBD2	-
TGTGCCAGCAGTCCAGGGACAGGGGAGGCGTCTGGGGCCAACGTCCTGACTTTC	CASSPGTGEASGANVLTF	TRBV3-2	TRBJ2-6	-	-
TGTGCCACCAGTGATTCCGGCCTTAACACCGGGGAGCTGTTTTTT	CATSDSGLNTGELFF	TRBV24-1	TRBJ2-2	-	many
TGTGCCTGGGAGAAACGGACTAGCGGGGGGATTATGGAGCAGTTCTTC	CAWEKRTSGGIMEQFF	TRBV30	TRBJ2-1	TRBD2	many
TGTGCCATCGGGACAGGTGCTGCCGAGCAGTACTTC	CAIGTGAAEQYF	TRBV10-3	TRBJ2-7	TRBD1	few
TGTGCCATCAGATCCCCCCCGCCGGACTATTCACCCCTCCACTTT	CAIRSPPPDYSPLHF	TRBV10-3	TRBJ1-6	-	-
TGTGCCAGCAGTTTCCCGTTAGAAGGCTACACCTTC	CASSFPLEGYTF	TRBV12-3/TRBV12-4	TRBJ1-2	-	-
TGTGCCAGCAGCCAATTCCACGGGTCCACAGATACGCAGTATTTT	CASSQFHGSTDTQYF	TRBV4-2	TRBJ2-3	-	-
TGTGCCAGCAGCCAAACAACTAGCGGCACCGGGGAGCTGTTTTTT	CASSQTTSGTGELFF	TRBV4-2	TRBJ2-2	TRBD2	few
TGTGCCAGCAGTTCACAGGGGCTGGGCGAGCAGTACTTC	CASSSQGLGEQYF	TRBV12-3/TRBV12-4	TRBJ2-7	TRBD1	-
TGTGCCAGCAGAGAAGACAGTAGCAATCAGCCCCAGCATTTT	CASREDSSNQPQHF	TRBV6-2/TRBV6-3	TRBJ1-5	-	few
TGCAGTGCTACCTGGACTTTGCAAGAGACCCAGTACTTC	CSATWTLQETQYF	TRBV20-1	TRBJ2-5	-	-
TGTGCCAGCAGTTTACTGGGGGCGGGGGGATCCTACAATGAGCAGTTCTTC	CASSLLGAGGSYNEQFF	TRBV27	TRBJ2-1	TRBD2	few
TGTGCCAGCAGCCAGCGGGGGGAATTCAAGCTGTTTTTT	CASSQRGEFKLFF	TRBV14	TRBJ2-2	TRBD2	-
TGCGCCAGCAGCCGGTTAGGACAGGGCTTCTACGAGCAGTACTTC	CASSRLGQGFYEQYF	TRBV5-1	TRBJ2-7	TRBD1	few
TGTGCCAGCAGCTTGCTGGGGGGACAGGGGTTGAATGAGCAGTTCTTC	CASSLLGGQGLNEQFF	TRBV5-6	TRBJ2-1	TRBD1	-
TGTGCCAGCAGCTTAGCGAGCGGGAGGGCCCTCAATGAGCAGTTCTTC	CASSLASGRALNEQFF	TRBV7-8	TRBJ2-1	TRBD2	-
TGCAGCCTACGGGGACAGGGGGCCGGTGAGCAGTTCTTC	CSLRGQGAGEQFF	TRBV29-1	TRBJ2-1	TRBD1	-
TGTGCCAGCACGTTGAGGGGCATTTACACCGGGGAGCTGTTTTTT	CASTLRGIYTGELFF	TRBV28	TRBJ2-2	-	few
TGTGCCAGCACTGCCGGGGTAGCGGGGCACACTGAAGCTTTCTTT	CASTAGVAGHTEAFF	TRBV18	TRBJ1-1	-	-
TGTGCCAGCAGCCAAGCTAGCGGGGGGTCTTTCTTCTACGAGCAGTACTTC	CASSQASGGSFFYEQYF	TRBV3-1	TRBJ2-7	TRBD2	few
TGTGCCAGCAGCTTAGAGCGGCCGCTAATACATGAAAAACTGTTTTTT	CASSLERPLIHEKLFF	TRBV11-2	TRBJ1-4	-	many
TGTGCCATCAGTGATACACTAGCGGGGCGCTACGAGCAGTACTTC	CAISDTLAGRYEQYF	TRBV10-3	TRBJ2-7	TRBD2	-